This TCR beta chain stems from a study of regulatory T cells in long-lasting Graves disease. The CDR3 length is 20 residues. V lost 6 bases to trimming and J lost 0 bases; unmatched junction nucleotides: 19. The germline CDR1 and CDR2 sequences are LNHDA and SQIVND (reference sequence). Sequencing libraries for TCR beta were prepared with iRepertoire HTBI primers and Arm-PCR of CDR3 regions. TCRdb reanalysed the multiplex PCR reads using MiXCR and keeps one entry per CDR3 protein. The sample has hundreds of thousands of distinct CDR3 sequences; 16% are singletons. Time point specified: newly diagnosed GD, antithyroid drugs for less than 3 months. Extracted RNA from PBMCs served as the source of the TCR library. The sample also formed part of further work on T cells in Graves' hyperthyroidism and ophthalmopathy. That paper notes: Each diagnosis drew on symptoms, thyroxine, TRAb, thyroid ultrasound and orbital computed tomography findings.

The source was peripheral blood mononuclear cells (PBMCs), collected at new diagnosis, from a patient treated with antithyroid drugs. The chain uses TRBV19 and TRBJ2-1, with 8 nucleotides matching TRBD2. This receptor was taken from a woman younger than 45 with Graves disease. CDR3 in amino acids: CASSTFLDPTSVSSYNEQFF. CDR3 DNA: TGTGCCAGTAGCACATTTCTAGACCCGACTAGCGTAAGCTCCTACAATGAGCAGTTCTTC.